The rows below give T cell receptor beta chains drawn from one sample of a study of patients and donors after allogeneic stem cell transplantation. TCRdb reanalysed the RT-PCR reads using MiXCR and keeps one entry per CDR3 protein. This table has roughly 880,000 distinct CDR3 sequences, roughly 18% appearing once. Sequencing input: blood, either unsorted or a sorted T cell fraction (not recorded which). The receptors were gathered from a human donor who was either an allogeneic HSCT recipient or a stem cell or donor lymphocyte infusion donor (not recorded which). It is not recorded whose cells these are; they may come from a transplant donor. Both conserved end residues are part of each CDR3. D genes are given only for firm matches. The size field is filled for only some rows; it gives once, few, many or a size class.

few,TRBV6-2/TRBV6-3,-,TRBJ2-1,CASTKPGAKGYNEQFF,TGTGCCAGCACCAAACCAGGGGCAAAGGGCTACAATGAGCAGTTCTTC
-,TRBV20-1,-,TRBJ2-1,CSAQGGQFF,TGCAGTGCCCAGGGAGGGCAGTTCTTC
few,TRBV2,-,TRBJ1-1,CASSDRAGRSTEAFF,TGTGCCAGCAGTGATAGGGCAGGGCGGAGCACTGAAGCTTTCTTT
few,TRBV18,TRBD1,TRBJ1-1,CASSRQGLAEAFF,TGTGCCAGCTCACGACAGGGTTTGGCTGAAGCTTTCTTT
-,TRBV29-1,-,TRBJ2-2,CSVEVGYPGELFF,TGCAGCGTTGAAGTGGGATATCCCGGGGAGCTGTTTTTT
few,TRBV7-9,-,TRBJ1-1,CASSMDIPNTEAFF,TGTGCCAGCAGCATGGACATCCCGAACACTGAAGCTTTCTTT
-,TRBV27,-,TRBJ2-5,CASSFGGAETQYF,TGTGCCAGCAGTTTTGGAGGGGCAGAGACCCAGTACTTC
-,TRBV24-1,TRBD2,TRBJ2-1,CATQSTTGRHEQFF,TGTGCCACCCAATCGACTACCGGGAGGCATGAGCAGTTCTTC
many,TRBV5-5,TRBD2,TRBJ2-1,CASSLAPMGTSGSNEQFF,TGTGCCAGCAGCTTGGCCCCTATGGGGACTAGCGGGAGCAATGAGCAGTTCTTC
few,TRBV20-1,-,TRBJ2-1,CSAATDSSYNEQFF,TGCAGTGCTGCTACTGACTCCTCCTACAATGAGCAGTTCTTC
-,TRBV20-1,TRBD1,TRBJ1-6,CSAPRDRAPRNSPLHF,TGCAGTGCTCCCCGGGACAGGGCCCCACGGAATTCACCCCTCCACTTT
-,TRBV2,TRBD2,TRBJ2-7,CASSEYLLAGTYEQYF,TGTGCCAGCAGTGAATATTTGCTAGCGGGGACCTACGAGCAGTACTTC
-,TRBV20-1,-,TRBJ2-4,CSAATSRDVKNIQYF,TGCAGTGCTGCCACCTCCCGGGACGTTAAAAACATTCAGTACTTC
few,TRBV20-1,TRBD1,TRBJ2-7,CSARRTGGPNEQYF,TGCAGTGCTAGGAGGACAGGGGGTCCTAACGAGCAGTACTTC
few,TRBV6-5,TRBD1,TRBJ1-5,CASSYSRAGGINQPQHF,TGTGCCAGCAGTTACTCGAGGGCAGGGGGAATTAATCAGCCCCAGCATTTT
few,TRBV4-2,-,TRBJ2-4,CASSQDMPSGTKNIQYF,TGTGCCAGCAGCCAAGATATGCCTTCCGGAACCAAAAACATTCAGTACTTC
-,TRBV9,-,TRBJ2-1,CASSAPGLPSPKQFF,TGTGCCAGCAGCGCCCCGGGGCTCCCCTCTCCGAAGCAGTTCTTC
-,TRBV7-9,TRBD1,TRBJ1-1,CASSPSGGGEAFF,TGTGCCAGCAGCCCCTCAGGGGGGGGTGAAGCTTTCTTT
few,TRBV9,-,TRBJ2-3,CASTPRDRNTDTQYF,TGTGCCAGCACCCCCCGTGACCGAAACACAGATACGCAGTATTTT
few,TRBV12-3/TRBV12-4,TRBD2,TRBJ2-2,CASSLGVTSGAGELFF,TGTGCCAGCAGTTTAGGGGTTACTAGCGGGGCCGGGGAGCTGTTTTTT
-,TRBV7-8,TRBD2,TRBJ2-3,CASSLRLAGSSSQYF,TGTGCCAGCAGCTTGAGATTAGCGGGGTCCTCCAGTCAGTATTTT
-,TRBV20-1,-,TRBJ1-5,CSAIYTPSGGQPQHF,TGCAGTGCCATATATACACCCTCCGGAGGGCAGCCCCAGCATTTT
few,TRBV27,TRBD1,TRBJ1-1,CAIPGQVRSTDLNTEAFF,TGTGCCATTCCGGGACAGGTACGATCAACAGATCTGAACACTGAAGCTTTCTTT
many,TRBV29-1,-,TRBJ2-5,CTQLEYQETQYF,TGCACCCAACTAGAGTACCAAGAGACCCAGTACTTC
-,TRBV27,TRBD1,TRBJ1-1,CASRRGQGTEAFF,TGTGCCAGCAGACGAGGACAGGGAACTGAAGCTTTCTTT
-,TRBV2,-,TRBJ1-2,CASRAQTGLAGYTF,TGTGCCAGCAGGGCCCAGACGGGGCTGGCGGGCTACACCTTC
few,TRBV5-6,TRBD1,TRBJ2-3,CASSPPIRGRKDTDTQYF,TGTGCCAGCAGCCCTCCAATCAGGGGGCGCAAGGACACAGATACGCAGTATTTT
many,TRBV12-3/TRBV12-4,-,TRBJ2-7,CASSFIGLSYEQYF,TGTGCCAGCAGTTTCATAGGACTCTCCTACGAGCAGTACTTC
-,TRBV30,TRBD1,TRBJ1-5,CAWSLTGQPQHF,TGTGCCTGGAGTCTGACAGGGCAGCCCCAGCATTTT
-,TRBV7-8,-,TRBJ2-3,CASSFGALRGRTDTQYF,TGTGCCAGCAGCTTCGGGGCGCTTCGGGGGCGGACAGATACGCAGTATTTT
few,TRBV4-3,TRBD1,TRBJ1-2,CASSQAAGGGYTF,TGCGCCAGCAGCCAAGCCGCAGGGGGTGGCTACACCTTC
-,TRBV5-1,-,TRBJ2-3,CASSLTGTSSTDTQYF,TGCGCCAGCAGCTTAACCGGGACGAGCAGCACAGATACGCAGTATTTT
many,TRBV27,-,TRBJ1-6,CASSLSGGRSPLHF,TGTGCCAGCAGTTTATCCGGGGGCAGGTCACCCCTCCACTTT
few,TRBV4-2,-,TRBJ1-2,CASSQQGGSAYGYTF,TGTGCCAGCAGCCAACAGGGTGGATCCGCCTATGGCTACACCTTC
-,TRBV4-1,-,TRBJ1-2,CASSQVGPPVGLGYTF,TGCGCCAGCAGCCAAGTAGGCCCTCCGGTGGGGCTCGGCTACACCTTC
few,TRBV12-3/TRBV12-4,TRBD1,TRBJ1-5,CASRGTGGGQPQHF,TGTGCCAGCAGGGGTACAGGGGGCGGACAGCCCCAGCATTTT
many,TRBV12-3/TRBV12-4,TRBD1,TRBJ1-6,CASSPKAGGSSPLHF,TGTGCCAGCAGTCCTAAGGCAGGGGGCAGTTCACCCCTCCACTTT
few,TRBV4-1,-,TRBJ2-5,CASQNQGEYGETQYF,TGCGCCAGCCAGAACCAAGGGGAATATGGAGAGACCCAGTACTTC
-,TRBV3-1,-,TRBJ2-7,CASSQGLQGTYEQYF,TGTGCCAGCAGCCAAGGGCTTCAGGGTACCTACGAGCAGTACTTC
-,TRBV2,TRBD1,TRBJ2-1,CASREGQGGYEQFF,TGTGCCAGCAGAGAAGGACAGGGGGGCTATGAGCAGTTCTTC
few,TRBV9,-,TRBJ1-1,CASSVGFSGPAAFF,TGTGCCAGCAGCGTAGGGTTCTCGGGACCCGCAGCTTTCTTT
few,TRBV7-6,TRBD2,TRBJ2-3,CASKGLAGVYGTDTQYF,TGTGCCAGCAAAGGACTAGCGGGGGTTTATGGCACAGATACGCAGTATTTT
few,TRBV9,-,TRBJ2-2,CASSVFEGTGELFF,TGTGCCAGCAGCGTATTTGAGGGCACCGGGGAGCTGTTTTTT
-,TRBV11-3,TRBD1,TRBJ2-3,CASSLSRDSKGTDTQYF,TGTGCCAGCAGCCTGAGCCGGGACAGTAAAGGCACAGATACGCAGTATTTT
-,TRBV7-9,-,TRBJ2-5,CASRSDQGNKGETQYF,TGTGCCAGCAGATCGGATCAGGGAAATAAGGGAGAGACCCAGTACTTC
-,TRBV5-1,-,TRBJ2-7,CASSLDAAGFGQYF,TGCGCCAGCAGCTTGGATGCGGCCGGTTTTGGGCAGTACTTC
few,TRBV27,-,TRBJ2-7,CASRGSSSYEQYF,TGTGCCAGCAGAGGGTCGAGCTCCTACGAGCAGTACTTC
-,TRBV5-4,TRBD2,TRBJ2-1,CASSLAKRGANYNEQFF,TGTGCCAGCAGCTTGGCGAAGCGGGGGGCTAACTACAATGAGCAGTTCTTC
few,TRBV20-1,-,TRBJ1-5,CSARTSMGGFSNQPQHF,TGCAGTGCCCGGACGTCGATGGGGGGGTTTAGCAATCAGCCCCAGCATTTT